This T cell receptor (beta chain) was profiled in a study of PD-1 blockade in classical Hodgkin lymphoma. Study results and limitations: Baseline TCR diversity was reportedly lower in newly diagnosed patients than healthy donors.

Brentuximab vedotin exposure varied, and every patient relapsed after autologous stem cell transplantation. Complete response, partial response or progressive disease made up the best responses. Libraries were prepared by immunoSEQ multiplex PCR; TCRdb keeps only in-frame clonotypes and omits some of them. This table has under 70,000 clones, 71% appearing once. The V gene's germline CDR1 is MNHNY and CDR2 SVGAGI (reference sequence). This CDR3 has 15 residues. V was clipped by 4 bases and J by 5 bases, with 14 bases between them. In regard to this clone: Its antigen is undetermined.

Specimen: peripheral blood mononuclear cells (PBMCs), collected before the second cycle of nivolumab. The clonotype comes from a human donor with classical Hodgkin lymphoma. V usage is TRBV6-6 and J usage is TRBJ2-2; perhaps TRBD2 as D (6 bases). The CDR3 is CASSFPTGVTGELFF. The DNA for the CDR3 is TGTGCCAGCAGTTTTCCTACGGGGGTAACCGGGGAGCTGTTTTTT.